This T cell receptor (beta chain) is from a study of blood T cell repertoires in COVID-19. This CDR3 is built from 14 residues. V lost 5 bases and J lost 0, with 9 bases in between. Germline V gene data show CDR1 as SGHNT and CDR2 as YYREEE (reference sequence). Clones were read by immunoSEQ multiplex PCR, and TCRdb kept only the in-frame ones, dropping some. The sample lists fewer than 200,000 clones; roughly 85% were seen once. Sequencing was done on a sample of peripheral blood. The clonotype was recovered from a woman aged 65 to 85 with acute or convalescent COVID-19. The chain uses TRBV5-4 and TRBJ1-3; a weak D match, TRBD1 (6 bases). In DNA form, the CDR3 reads TGTGCCAGCAGTGGACAGCCCTCTGGAAACACCATATATTTT. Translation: CASSGQPSGNTIYF. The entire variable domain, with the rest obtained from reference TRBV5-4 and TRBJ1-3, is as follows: ETGVTQSPTHLIKTRGQQVTLRCSSQSGHNTVSWYQQALGQGPQFIFQYYREEENGRGNFPPRFSGLQFPNYSSELNVNALELDDSALYLCASSGQPSGNTIYFGEGSWLTVV.